These 14 T cell receptor beta chains were sequenced from one sample in a study of spatial heterogeneity in lung cancer. Study-level results: How many expanded intratumoral alpha and beta TCRs were present tracked the tumor mutation count, which was a count of nonsynonymous mutations.

These receptors' targets are unknown. Regarding time point: sample taken at primary tumor resection. One entry per CDR3 protein, called by TCRdb with MiXCR from the 5' RACE reads. In the table there are fewer than 600 distinct CDR3 sequences, about a quarter of which are singletons. The sequenced sample was lung tumor tissue, obtained at surgery. Every receptor here comes from a female donor with early-stage non-small cell lung cancer.

This clonotype was picked up a small number of times. This beta chain is an unintended read in a library built for alpha chains; its size means little. The V call is TRBV3-1, the J call TRBJ1-5; D might be TRBD1 (5 bases). CDR1 LGHDT and CDR2 YNNKEL come from the germline V gene (reference sequence). The CDR3 has 14 residues. Trimming took 4 bases from V and 4 from J, leaving 11 bases between them. Here the CDR3 DNA reads TGTGCCAGCAGCCCGGGGGTGGGGAATCAGCCCCAGCATTTT. This codes for CASSPGVGNQPQHF.

Concerning this clonotype itself: At one end, the junction sequence differs from germline, possibly due to a read error. For a library built for alpha chains, this beta chain is a stray read; little rests on its size. The chain couples TRBV6-2 or TRBV6-3 to TRBJ2-7; possibly TRBD2 for D (5 bases). In germline, CDR1 is MNHEY, CDR2 SVGEGT. There are 14 residues in the CDR3. The CDR3 loop is CASRNPRGNYEQSF. The DNA of the CDR3 is TGTGCCAGCAGAAACCCCCGGGGAAATTACGAGCAGTCCTTC.

On this clonotype: This beta chain was picked up by a library intended for alpha chains and is off target, so its count carries little meaning. The chain links TRBV9 to TRBJ2-7; D possibly uses TRBD1 or TRBD2 (5 bases each). The germline gives CDR1 SGDLS, CDR2 YYNGEE. The ends were cut back, 5 bases at V and 6 bases at J, with 18 bases in the middle. The CDR3 length is 14 residues. The CDR3, as DNA: TGTGCCAGCAGTGGGACCCAAACTAGGTCCGAGCAGTACTTC. This gives the protein CASSGTQTRSEQYF.

Details on this clonotype: Since the library was made to target alpha chains, this beta chain is a stray read and its abundance is not meaningful. For the CDR3, the DNA is TGTGCCAGCACGAACGGACTAGAGGGCAATGAGCAGTTCTTC. It translates to CASTNGLEGNEQFF. The V call is TRBV6-2 or TRBV6-3, the J call TRBJ2-1, with 7 bases that match TRBD2. The CDR3 covers 14 residues. Per the germline V gene, CDR1 is MNHEY and CDR2 is SVGEGT. V lost 7 bases and J lost 6; bases outside the gene matches: 9.

Details on this clonotype: With the library built for alpha chains, this beta chain is off target and its frequency is not meaningful. V usage is TRBV29-1 and J usage is TRBJ2-3, with 7 bases matching TRBD1. The CDR3 spans 14 residues. The J segment lost 8 bases and the V segment lost 1 base, leaving 9 bases of the junction unmatched. Germline V gives CDR1 SQVTM, CDR2 ANQGSEA. The DNA for the CDR3 is TGCAGCGTTGAAGCTTACCTCAGGGGGTCTACGCAGTATTTT. Protein sequence: CSVEAYLRGSTQYF.

Within the sample, this clonotype is large. A library made for alpha chains picked up this beta chain off target, so its size means little. The chain links TRBV27 to TRBJ2-3; D not certain. The CDR3 extends over 13 amino acids. Looked up from germline, CDR1 is MNHEY and CDR2 is SMNVEV (reference sequence). The V and J ends lost 4 bases and 6 bases respectively, with 11 bases between them. The CDR3 reads CASSSRPVDTQYF. The CDR3, as DNA: TGTGCCAGCAGTTCCCGGCCCGTCGATACGCAGTATTTT.

As concerns this clonotype: For a library built for alpha chains, this beta chain is a stray read; little rests on its size. The CDR3 nucleotides are TGTGCCAGCAGTGTGGGGACAACAACCTACGAGCAGTACTTC. It yields the protein CASSVGTTTYEQYF. The chain uses TRBV2 and TRBJ2-7; maybe TRBD1 (6 bases). This CDR3 comprises 14 residues. The germline V and J ends were trimmed by 4 bases and 2 bases, with 12 bases remaining between them. Germline V gene sequence: CDR1 SNHLY, CDR2 FYNNEI.

About this clonotype itself: This beta chain is off target for a library built for alpha chains, so its abundance means little. The gene calls are TRBV2 and TRBJ2-3; D is perhaps TRBD2 (6 bases). Germline V gene sequence: CDR1 SNHLY, CDR2 FYNNEI. Trimming shortened V by 7 bases and J by 2 bases, and 10 bases separated the two germline ends. The CDR3 is made up of 13 amino acids. The CDR3 spells CASTTRNTDTQYF. CDR3 nucleotides: TGTGCCAGCACGACTAGGAACACAGATACGCAGTATTTT. The full variable domain, rest sourced from reference TRBV2 and TRBJ2-3, is EPEVTQTPSHQVTQMGQEVILRCVPISNHLYFYWYRQILGQKVEFLVSFYNNEISEKSEIFDDQFSVERPDGSNFTLKIRSTKLEDSAMYFCASTTRNTDTQYFGPGTRLTVL.

This clonotype is large (0.1 to 1%) by share. This beta chain appears as a stray read in a library generated for alpha chains; its size is not informative. The genes are TRBV20-1 and TRBJ2-7; D assignment may be TRBD1 or TRBD2 (5 bases each). The length of the CDR3 is 13 residues. Per the germline V gene, CDR1 is DFQATT and CDR2 is SNEGSKA (reference sequence). Trimming stripped 5 bases from V and 6 bases from J, with 17 bases between. CDR3 loop: CSAFLPGRGEQYF. CDR3 nucleotide sequence: TGCAGTGCTTTCCTTCCAGGGAGAGGCGAGCAGTACTTC.

A word on this clonotype: This beta chain was picked up by a library intended for alpha chains and is off target, so its count carries little meaning. The chain joins TRBV29-1 to TRBJ2-2; 8 positions match TRBD2. V lost 7 bases and J lost 5; bases outside the gene matches: 0. The CDR3 loop spans 11 amino acids. CDR1 is SQVTM, CDR2 ANQGSEA, per germline. This CDR3 is CSGGGTGELFF. The CDR3 DNA reads as TGCAGCGGCGGGGGGACCGGGGAGCTGTTTTTT.

This clonotype is categorized as large (0.1 to 1%). Being off target in a library aimed at alpha chains, this beta chain has a size of little meaning. The chain links TRBV20-1 to TRBJ2-5, with 7 bases aligning to TRBD1. With 3 bases clipped from V and 5 bases from J, the junction kept 6 bases outside the gene matches. The CDR3 spans 13 residues. Germline V gives CDR1 DFQATT, CDR2 SNEGSKA (reference sequence). Here the CDR3 reads CSASPQGRETQYF. CDR3 DNA: TGCAGTGCTAGCCCACAGGGGCGGGAGACCCAGTACTTC.

Turning to this clonotype: With the library built for alpha chains, this beta chain is off target and its frequency is not meaningful. The chain combines TRBV27 with TRBJ2-7; TRBD1 matches at 9 bases. The CDR3 runs to 13 residues. Trimming took 9 bases from V and 7 from J; bases not matched to a gene: 10. Germline assignment: CDR1 MNHEY and CDR2 SMNVEV (reference sequence). As DNA, the CDR3 is TGTGCCAGTGGACAGGGGCGGTTTGGGGAGCAGTACTTC. This gives the protein CASGQGRFGEQYF.

This clonotype is large in the sample. The library was built for alpha chains, so this beta chain is an off-target read and its size means little. J is TRBJ2-1 and V is TRBV20-1; TRBD2 matches at 7 bases. The germline CDR1 and CDR2 sequences are DFQATT and SNEGSKA (reference sequence). The trim removed 3 bases at V and 4 bases at J, leaving 3 bases unmatched. The CDR3 has 13 amino acids. The CDR3 here is CSASASGYNEQFF. CDR3 in DNA: TGCAGTGCTAGTGCTAGCGGTTACAATGAGCAGTTCTTC.

The table lists this clonotype with a count of one. Little can be read into the size of this beta chain, an off-target read in a library designed for alpha chains. V and J are TRBV9 and TRBJ1-3; 9 bases match TRBD1. The ends lost 3 bases at V and 13 bases at J; junction bases unmatched: 8. Per germline, CDR1 SGDLS and CDR2 YYNGEE. This CDR3 is 13 amino acids long. CDR3 residues: CASSDGQGRSIYF. CDR3 nucleotides: TGTGCCAGCAGCGACGGACAGGGGAGGTCTATATATTTT.